Listed below are T cell receptor beta chains from one sample, sequenced in a study of T cell responses to AZD1222 COVID-19 vaccine. Sequencing was performed with immunoSEQ multiplex PCR; in TCRdb, only in-frame clones are kept and a portion is missing. This sample has some 130,000 clones, with roughly 89% found just once. The material was peripheral blood, obtained on day 0 of AZD1222 vaccination. These receptors all stem from an adult in good health. Each CDR3 is given with its conserved first and last residue. D genes are given only for firm matches. Some rows mark clone size as missing; the rest say once, few, many or name a class of expanded clone.

CDR3 length	D gene	clone size	V gene	J gene	CDR3 protein	CDR3 DNA
15	-	-	TRBV5-1	TRBJ1-1	CASSLEGGWNTEAFF	TGCGCCAGCAGCTTGGAAGGGGGATGGAACACTGAAGCTTTCTTT
16	-	many	TRBV4-1	TRBJ1-5	CASSQADGTGHQPQHF	TGCGCCAGCAGCCAAGCCGATGGAACAGGCCATCAGCCCCAGCATTTT
12	-	once	TRBV15	TRBJ1-5	CATSRAGQPQHF	TGTGCCACCAGCAGAGCGGGCCAGCCCCAGCATTTT
14	-	-	TRBV18	TRBJ2-1	CASSPSVGPGEQFF	TGTGCCAGCTCACCCTCCGTTGGCCCAGGGGAGCAGTTCTTC
15	TRBD2	-	TRBV6-5	TRBJ2-1	CASRPSGNSYNEQFF	TGTGCCAGCAGACCTAGCGGGAATTCCTACAATGAGCAGTTCTTC
16	-	-	TRBV6-6	TRBJ2-6	CASSYIPSSGANVLTF	TGTGCCAGCAGTTACATACCTAGCTCTGGGGCCAACGTCCTGACTTTC
16	-	-	TRBV2	TRBJ1-4	CASSERAGGTNEKLFF	TGTGCCAGCAGTGAGCGGGCGGGGGGAACTAATGAAAAACTGTTTTTT
17	-	once	TRBV7-3	TRBJ2-2	CASSPNGPGVGTGELFF	TGTGCCAGCAGCCCCAATGGCCCAGGGGTGGGCACCGGGGAGCTGTTTTTT
12	-	once	TRBV3-1/TRBV3-2	TRBJ2-7	CASSQSSYEQYF	TGTGCCAGCAGCCAAAGTAGCTACGAGCAGTACTTC
13	-	-	TRBV7-9	TRBJ2-1	CASSSNRVGEQFF	TGTGCCAGCAGCTCTAACAGGGTCGGTGAGCAGTTCTTC
13	-	-	TRBV5-1	TRBJ2-7	CASSLDVRGEQYF	TGCGCCAGCAGCCTAGACGTAAGGGGCGAGCAGTACTTC
13	-	-	TRBV11-2	TRBJ1-5	CASSFNDDQPQHF	TGTGCCAGCAGCTTTAACGATGATCAGCCCCAGCATTTT
14	-	once	TRBV6-5	TRBJ1-4	CASSYSATNEKLFF	TGTGCCAGCAGTTACAGCGCAACTAATGAAAAACTGTTTTTT
14	-	-	TRBV3-1/TRBV3-2	TRBJ1-1	CASSQDVGAQSAFF	TGTGCCAGCAGCCAAGATGTAGGGGCCCAATCAGCTTTCTTT
15	-	-	TRBV28	TRBJ1-4	CASSLPLGENEKLFF	TGTGCCAGCAGTCTCCCATTAGGCGAGAATGAAAAACTGTTTTTT
10	-	-	TRBV7-6	TRBJ2-2	CAWATGELFF	TGTGCCTGGGCCACCGGGGAGCTGTTTTTT
15	TRBD2	-	TRBV5-1	TRBJ2-7	CASSLGLAGDYEQYF	TGCGCCAGCAGCTTAGGACTAGCGGGAGATTACGAGCAGTACTTC
16	-	once	TRBV9	TRBJ1-3	CASSVGRGNSGNTIYF	TGTGCCAGCAGCGTGGGCAGGGGCAACTCTGGAAACACCATATATTTT
13	TRBD1	-	TRBV6-5	TRBJ2-2	CASRTGSTGELFF	TGTGCCAGCAGGACAGGGTCGACCGGGGAGCTGTTTTTT
18	-	-	TRBV5-1	TRBJ2-2	CASSLPRGPTGYTGELFF	TGCGCCAGCAGCTTGCCCCGTGGACCTACCGGGTACACCGGGGAGCTGTTTTTT
15	TRBD1	-	TRBV25-1	TRBJ1-5	CASSRGTGGNQPQHF	TGTGCCAGCAGTCGCGGGACAGGGGGAAATCAGCCCCAGCATTTT
15	-	-	TRBV27	TRBJ1-2	CASSYSSGSRYGYTF	TGTGCCAGCAGTTATTCCTCAGGATCCCGCTATGGCTACACCTTC
19	TRBD1	-	TRBV18	TRBJ1-1	CASSPPIRDRDPMNTEAFF	TGTGCCAGCTCACCTCCTATCCGGGACAGGGATCCCATGAACACTGAAGCTTTCTTT
15	-	-	TRBV5-1	TRBJ2-1	CASSSLRGASNEQFF	TGCGCCAGCAGCTCTCTTCGAGGAGCCTCCAATGAGCAGTTCTTC
14	TRBD2	-	TRBV7-2	TRBJ2-1	CASSSTGTSNEQFF	TGTGCCAGCAGCTCCACCGGGACTAGCAATGAGCAGTTCTTC
16	TRBD2	-	TRBV7-2	TRBJ2-3	CASSPASGRVGDTQYF	TGTGCCAGCAGCCCGGCCAGCGGGAGGGTGGGAGATACGCAGTATTTT
11	-	-	TRBV19	TRBJ2-2	CASSMTGELFF	TGTGCCAGTAGTATGACCGGGGAGCTGTTTTTT
14	-	-	TRBV5-1	TRBJ2-3	CASSFGTDTDTQYF	TGCGCCAGCAGCTTCGGGACTGACACAGATACGCAGTATTTT
15	-	-	TRBV4-1	TRBJ2-1	CASSLLGGSNNEQFF	TGCGCCAGCAGCCTTCTCGGAGGCTCCAACAATGAGCAGTTCTTC
18	TRBD2	few	TRBV7-9	TRBJ2-1	CASSLSLSRAGGYNEQFF	TGTGCCAGCAGCTTATCGTTGAGTCGGGCGGGGGGCTACAATGAGCAGTTCTTC
14	-	-	TRBV6-5	TRBJ1-1	CASIRDTMNTEAFF	TGTGCCAGCATTAGGGACACGATGAACACTGAAGCTTTCTTT
15	-	-	TRBV10-2	TRBJ2-5	CASKGGAGLRETQYF	TGCGCCAGCAAGGGGGGCGCGGGTTTGAGAGAGACCCAGTACTTC
14	-	-	TRBV6-5	TRBJ1-6	CASRPRWVESPLHF	TGTGCCAGCAGACCGAGGTGGGTCGAATCACCCCTCCACTTT
15	TRBD2	-	TRBV11-1	TRBJ2-3	CASSRSGSSPDTQYF	TGTGCCAGCAGCCGTAGCGGGAGTTCCCCAGATACGCAGTATTTT
15	TRBD1	-	TRBV5-1	TRBJ1-4	CASSLTGTGYEKLFF	TGCGCCAGCAGCTTAACCGGGACAGGGTATGAAAAACTGTTTTTT
14	-	-	TRBV6-5	TRBJ2-7	CASRARGSPYEQYF	TGTGCCAGCAGGGCGAGGGGTTCGCCCTACGAGCAGTACTTC
16	TRBD1	-	TRBV5-4	TRBJ2-3	CASRLRGGQGADTQYF	TGTGCCAGCCGCCTCCGAGGGGGACAGGGGGCAGATACGCAGTATTTT
14	-	-	TRBV5-6	TRBJ2-4	CASSLEGAKNIQYF	TGTGCCAGCAGCTTGGAGGGAGCCAAAAACATTCAGTACTTC
15	-	-	TRBV11-3	TRBJ2-6	CASSFQASGANVLTF	TGTGCCAGCAGCTTCCAAGCATCTGGGGCCAACGTCCTGACTTTC
14	-	-	TRBV5-1	TRBJ1-1	CASSEGTGDTEAFF	TGCGCCAGCAGTGAGGGGACGGGTGACACTGAAGCTTTCTTT
12	-	-	TRBV20-1	TRBJ1-4	CSASGPAVRLFF	TGCAGTGCTAGTGGGCCGGCTGTAAGACTGTTTTTT
15	TRBD1	-	TRBV9	TRBJ2-7	CASSPHRDRGNEQYF	TGTGCCAGCAGCCCACACCGGGACAGGGGCAACGAGCAGTACTTC